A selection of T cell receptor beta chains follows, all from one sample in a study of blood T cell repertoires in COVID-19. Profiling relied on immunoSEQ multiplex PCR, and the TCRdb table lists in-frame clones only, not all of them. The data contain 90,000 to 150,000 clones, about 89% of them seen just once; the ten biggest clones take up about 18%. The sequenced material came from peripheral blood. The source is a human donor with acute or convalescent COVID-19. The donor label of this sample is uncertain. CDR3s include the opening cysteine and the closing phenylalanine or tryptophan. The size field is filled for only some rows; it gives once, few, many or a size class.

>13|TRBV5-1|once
CASSFRGEETQYF
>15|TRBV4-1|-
CASSQAGLVQETQYF
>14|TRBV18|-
CASSPPGGSYEQYF
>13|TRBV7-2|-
CASSLGQLTEAFF
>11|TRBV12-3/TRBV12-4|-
CASSFGETQHF
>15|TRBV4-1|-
CASSQVAGENTEAFF
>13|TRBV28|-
CASSIGRSQPQHF
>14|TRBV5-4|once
CASSQEPQGTEAFF
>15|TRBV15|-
CATSRDRDRGNGYTF
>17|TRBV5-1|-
CASSTYPGTGGTDTQYF
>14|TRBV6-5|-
CASWTGSLGETQYF
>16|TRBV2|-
CASSLGTSGIADTQYF
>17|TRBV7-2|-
CASSYRGSTSPMETQYF
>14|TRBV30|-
CAWKGRRGGGKLFF
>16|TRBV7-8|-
CASSALQGWSSYEQYF
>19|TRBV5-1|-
CASSLVYSGGAPGANVLTF
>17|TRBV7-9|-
CASSLERGGFSGNTIYF
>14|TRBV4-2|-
CASSQDRGSETQYF
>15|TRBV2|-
CASSEATERTGELFF
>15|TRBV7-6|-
CASSFTSGSSDTQYF
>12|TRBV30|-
CAVAGGSETQYF
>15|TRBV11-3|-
CASSPGQGTQETQYF
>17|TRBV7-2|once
CASSLGRLAVSGVSQYF
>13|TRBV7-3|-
CASSLSGADTQYF
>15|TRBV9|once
CASSVETAGVREQFF
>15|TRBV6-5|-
CASSSTGLSGNTIYF
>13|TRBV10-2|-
CASRGAFNYGYTF
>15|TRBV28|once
CASSSPRAGIQPQHF
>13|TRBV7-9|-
CASSLLGGEKLFF
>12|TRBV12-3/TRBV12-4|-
CASRTGNQPQHF
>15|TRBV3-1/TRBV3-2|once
CASSQVGRGRETQYF
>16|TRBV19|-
CASSMRRGTGEETQYF
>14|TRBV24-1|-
CATGTSGGTDTQYF
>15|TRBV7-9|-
CASSGWTGPNTEAFF
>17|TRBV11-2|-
CASSLDGEGRGENTQYF
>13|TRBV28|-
CASSVPSSGGYTF
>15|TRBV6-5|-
CASSYSIRGAETQYF
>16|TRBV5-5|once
CASSARGSSYNSPLHF
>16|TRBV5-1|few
CASSLGQGDDTGELFF
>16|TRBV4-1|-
CASSQDGGAGNTEAFF
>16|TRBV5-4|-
CASSLDPAGSYNEQFF
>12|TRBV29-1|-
CSVERTGYEQYF
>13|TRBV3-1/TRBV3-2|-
CASSQGQQETQYF
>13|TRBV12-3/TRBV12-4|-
CASGGQGEDTQYF
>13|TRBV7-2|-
CASRHGSRHEQYF
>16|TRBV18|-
CASSPLQLAGTGELFF
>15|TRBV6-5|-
CATNRGASGYYEQYF
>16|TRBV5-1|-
CASSLQGSHSGNTIYF
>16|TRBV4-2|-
CASSQDSRDYYNEQFF
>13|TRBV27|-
CASSFATNEKLFF
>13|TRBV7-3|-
CASSFGEGNTIYF
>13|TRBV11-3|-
CASSLGSRGTQYF
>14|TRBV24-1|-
CATSDSRGFRGYTF